This record looks at one T cell receptor beta chain sequence and its context. Germline is not matched at one junction end, which may reflect a read error. The sample belongs to a study of Graves' ophthalmopathy and Graves' hyperthyroidism. Enrollment excluded any patients with other autoimmune diseases, uncontrolled infections, pregnancy or lactation. This CDR3 contains 14 residues. The germline CDR1 and CDR2 sequences are SGHTA and FQGNSA. Amplifying from RNA transcripts, the study obtained TCR beta CDR3 regions. In the first round, RT-PCR was carried out with HTBI primers, and a multiplex PCR formed the second round. Using its own MiXCR run on the multiplex PCR reads, TCRdb lists one record per CDR3 protein. The sample carries about 500,000 distinct CDR3 sequences, approximately 35% recorded once.

Sequenced input: peripheral blood or thyroid tissue (not recorded which). V and J are TRBV7-2 and TRBJ1-4; a weak D match, TRBD1 (5 bases). The receptor was derived from an adult man with Graves' hyperthyroidism. The CDR3 region has the DNA TGCGCCAGCAGCAAACGTTGGGGGGGGGAGAAACTGTTTTTT. Residues: CASSKRWGGEKLFF.